This is a list of T cell receptor beta chains from one sample in a study of identical twins. TCRdb passed the 5' RACE reads through MiXCR, listing each CDR3 protein once. The sample has 700,000 or so distinct CDR3 sequences, about 20% seen once. The same data also contributed to another study, on T cells expressing NK-cell markers.

Sequencing input: PBMCs. These receptors were collected from a woman between 18 and 29 years old in good health. Each CDR3 is given with its conserved first and last residue. D genes are given only for firm matches. Clone sizes are given selectively: once, few, many, or a class where the clone is expanded.

D,J,size,V,CDR3,DNA
.,TRBJ2-7,.,TRBV4-3,CASSRNRDTAYEQYF,TGCGCCAGCAGCCGAAACCGGGACACGGCCTACGAGCAGTACTTC
.,TRBJ2-3,few,TRBV12-3/TRBV12-4,CASRSEFRTDTQYF,TGTGCCAGCAGGTCTGAGTTTCGCACAGATACGCAGTATTTT
.,TRBJ2-7,.,TRBV30,CAWSVPGGLGQVGSYEQYF,TGTGCCTGGAGTGTACCCGGGGGGCTCGGCCAAGTCGGTTCCTACGAGCAGTACTTC
TRBD1,TRBJ2-7,.,TRBV10-3,CAVQGQGMYEQYF,TGTGCCGTCCAGGGACAGGGAATGTACGAGCAGTACTTC
.,TRBJ1-2,.,TRBV24-1,CATSAGRDGYTF,TGTGCCACCAGTGCAGGGAGGGATGGCTACACCTTC
TRBD2,TRBJ2-3,few,TRBV7-6,CASSKGLAGGASTDTQYF,TGTGCCAGCAGCAAAGGACTAGCGGGGGGCGCTAGCACAGATACGCAGTATTTT
.,TRBJ2-1,.,TRBV11-2,CASSSNPSNEQFF,TGTGCCAGCAGCTCCAACCCATCCAATGAGCAGTTCTTC
.,TRBJ2-3,.,TRBV11-2,CASSFGMGADTQYF,TGTGCCAGCAGCTTCGGGATGGGCGCAGATACGCAGTATTTT
.,TRBJ1-5,.,TRBV12-3/TRBV12-4,CASSFWGQRQHF,TGTGCCAGCAGTTTTTGGGGGCAGCGCCAGCATTTT
TRBD1,TRBJ2-3,few,TRBV6-1,CASSESWVRGDTQYF,TGTGCCAGCAGTGAAAGTTGGGTCAGGGGGGATACGCAGTATTTT
TRBD1,TRBJ1-2,few,TRBV29-1,CSVALGQGRGGYTF,TGCAGCGTTGCCCTGGGACAGGGGCGGGGTGGCTACACCTTC
TRBD1,TRBJ2-5,few,TRBV7-2,CASSHPGTGGETQYF,TGTGCCAGCAGCCACCCCGGGACAGGGGGGGAGACCCAGTACTTC
TRBD2,TRBJ2-7,few,TRBV20-1,CSARDPGGGSYEQYF,TGCAGTGCTAGAGATCCGGGGGGGGGCTCCTACGAGCAGTACTTC
.,TRBJ2-7,.,TRBV10-3,CAIGGEGYEQYF,TGTGCCATCGGGGGCGAAGGATACGAGCAGTACTTC
TRBD2,TRBJ2-7,many,TRBV3-1,CASSRDYSYEQYF,TGTGCCAGCAGCCGGGACTACTCCTACGAGCAGTACTTC
TRBD2,TRBJ2-1,few,TRBV20-1,CSAGSGSFYNEQFF,TGCAGTGCTGGAAGCGGGAGCTTCTACAATGAGCAGTTCTTC
.,TRBJ1-1,.,TRBV12-3/TRBV12-4,CASSFASNSEAFF,TGTGCCAGCAGTTTCGCGTCGAACTCCGAAGCTTTCTTT
.,TRBJ2-1,few,TRBV5-1,CASSLVVGYNEQFF,TGCGCCAGCAGCTTGGTAGTGGGATACAATGAGCAGTTCTTC
.,TRBJ1-4,.,TRBV5-1,CASSFGQNNEKLFF,TGCGCCAGCAGCTTTGGGCAGAATAATGAAAAACTGTTTTTT
TRBD1,TRBJ2-5,few,TRBV6-1,CASSPKTRGREETQYF,TGTGCCAGCAGCCCTAAAACCAGGGGGCGCGAAGAGACCCAGTACTTC
TRBD1,TRBJ1-2,few,TRBV9,CASSVTGQGNYGYTF,TGTGCCAGCAGCGTAACAGGACAGGGGAACTATGGCTACACCTTC
TRBD2,TRBJ2-7,few,TRBV13,CASGETSGPYEQYF,TGTGCCAGCGGGGAGACTAGCGGGCCGTACGAGCAGTACTTC
.,TRBJ2-7,.,TRBV3-1,CASSQVGQNRYEQYF,TGTGCCAGCAGCCAAGTAGGGCAGAACAGATACGAGCAGTACTTC
.,TRBJ2-1,.,TRBV20-1,CSARRHNEQFF,TGCAGTGCTAGGCGACACAATGAGCAGTTCTTC
TRBD2,TRBJ2-3,few,TRBV10-3,CAISAGTSGGKTDTQYF,TGTGCCATCAGTGCTGGGACTAGCGGGGGGAAAACAGATACGCAGTATTTT
.,TRBJ2-7,.,TRBV9,CASSAHSYEQYF,TGTGCCAGCAGCGCCCACTCCTACGAGCAGTACTTC
TRBD1,TRBJ2-1,few,TRBV10-3,CAIRAGTGANHEQFF,TGTGCCATCAGAGCCGGGACAGGGGCAAATCATGAGCAGTTCTTC
TRBD1,TRBJ2-1,few,TRBV12-3/TRBV12-4,CASSWDRYNEQFF,TGTGCCAGCAGTTGGGACAGGTACAATGAGCAGTTCTTC
.,TRBJ1-2,.,TRBV5-1,CASSLESLGGYTF,TGCGCCAGCAGCTTGGAGTCGTTAGGTGGCTACACCTTC
TRBD1,TRBJ2-7,few,TRBV5-1,CASRSLGQGLSYEQYF,TGCGCCAGCAGATCCCTTGGACAGGGCTTGTCCTACGAGCAGTACTTC
TRBD2,TRBJ2-1,.,TRBV9,CASSVGSGGDNEQFF,TGTGCCAGCAGCGTAGGAAGCGGGGGGGACAATGAGCAGTTCTTC
TRBD1,TRBJ1-1,many,TRBV10-1,CASSESRGQEAFF,TGCGCCAGCAGTGAGTCAAGGGGGCAGGAAGCTTTCTTT
TRBD2,TRBJ2-5,many,TRBV20-1,CSAKSGGPKETQYF,TGCAGTGCTAAAAGCGGGGGACCCAAAGAGACCCAGTACTTC
TRBD1,TRBJ1-1,few,TRBV9,CASSSQGITEAFF,TGTGCCAGCAGCTCACAGGGGATCACTGAAGCTTTCTTT
.,TRBJ2-5,many,TRBV29-1,CSVDWGASETQYF,TGCAGCGTTGATTGGGGGGCCTCTGAGACCCAGTACTTC
.,TRBJ2-3,few,TRBV20-1,CSARLATDTQYF,TGCAGTGCTAGGCTAGCAACTGATACGCAGTATTTT
.,TRBJ1-5,few,TRBV20-1,CSARDFRRGYNQPQHF,TGCAGTGCTAGAGATTTTCGAAGAGGTTACAATCAGCCCCAGCATTTT
.,TRBJ1-1,.,TRBV11-1,CTSSIDSYSDLMNTEAFF,TGTACCAGCAGCATCGATAGCTATTCTGACCTTATGAACACTGAAGCTTTCTTT
.,TRBJ2-6,.,TRBV7-6,CASSLAEVFSGANVLTF,TGTGCCAGCAGCTTAGCTGAGGTGTTCTCTGGGGCCAACGTCCTGACTTTC
TRBD2,TRBJ2-1,few,TRBV20-1,CSASGLGNEQFF,TGCAGTGCTAGCGGACTAGGCAATGAGCAGTTCTTC
.,TRBJ2-3,.,TRBV6-1,CASNPLATDTQYF,TGTGCCAGCAATCCACTAGCCACAGATACGCAGTATTTT
.,TRBJ2-7,.,TRBV6-2/TRBV6-3,CASSSPLPEQYF,TGTGCCAGCAGTTCCCCTCTACCCGAGCAGTACTTC
.,TRBJ2-2,.,TRBV20-1,CSALSGANTGELFF,TGCAGTGCCCTTAGCGGAGCGAACACCGGGGAGCTGTTTTTT
.,TRBJ1-1,.,TRBV29-1,CSALGGAVNTEAFF,TGCAGCGCTCTGGGGGGTGCAGTGAACACTGAAGCTTTCTTT
.,TRBJ2-3,.,TRBV5-1,CASSPTAISTDTQYF,TGCGCCAGCAGCCCGACAGCCATTAGCACAGATACGCAGTATTTT
TRBD2,TRBJ2-2,few,TRBV20-1,CSARDPKGLAGLNTGELFF,TGCAGTGCTAGAGATCCCAAGGGACTAGCGGGACTCAACACCGGGGAGCTGTTTTTT